What follows is one T cell receptor (beta chain) and its context. Its antigen is as yet unknown. Treatment meaning: about 20 received Ad26.COV2.S at low or high dose, single or two shots; 5 received placebo; per-sample allocation not given. Day 63 after the first vaccine or placebo injection was the time point for sampling. Participants' vaccine, an Ad26 vector, delivered Wuhan-strain SARS-CoV-2 spike. Here immunoSEQ multiplex PCR was the method, and the copy in TCRdb shows in-frame clones only, minus some. The sample shows approximately 420,000 clones, roughly nine tenths of them seen only once. Trimming took off 2 bases at V and 3 bases at J, with 10 bases between the two ends. The germline V gene encodes CDR1 LNHDA and CDR2 SQIVND (reference sequence). This CDR3 contains 15 residues. This sample is drawn from a study of Ad26.COV2.S vaccination and SARS-CoV-2 variants. As for the study in general: A COV1001 Ad26.COV2.S trial-arm participant provided the sample.

Study-wide points: Reportedly, spike-specific CD8+ and CD4+ T cell responses achieved substantial breadth once vaccination had taken place. Vaccine recipients surpassed placebo recipients in spike-specific TCR breadth.

The V call is TRBV19, the J call TRBJ1-4, with D uncertain. The sequencing used peripheral blood, collected in a trial of Ad26.COV2.S vaccine versus placebo. The TCR was taken from a person between 18 and 65 years old who received the Ad26.COV2.S COVID-19 vaccine or a placebo. DNA of the CDR3: TGTGCCAGTAGTATAAGAAGGCGGGCTAATGAAAAACTGTTTTTT. Protein: CASSIRRRANEKLFF.